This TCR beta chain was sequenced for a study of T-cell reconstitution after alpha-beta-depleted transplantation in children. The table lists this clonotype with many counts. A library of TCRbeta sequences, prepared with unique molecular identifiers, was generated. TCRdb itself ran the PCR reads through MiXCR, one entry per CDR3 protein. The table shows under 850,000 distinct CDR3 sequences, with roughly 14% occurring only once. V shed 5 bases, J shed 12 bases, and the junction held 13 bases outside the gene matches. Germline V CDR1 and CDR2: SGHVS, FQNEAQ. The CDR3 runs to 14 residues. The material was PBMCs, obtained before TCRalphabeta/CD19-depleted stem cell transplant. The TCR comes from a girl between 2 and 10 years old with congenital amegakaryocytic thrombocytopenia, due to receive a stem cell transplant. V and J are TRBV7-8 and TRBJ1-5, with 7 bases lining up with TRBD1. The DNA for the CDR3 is TGTGCCAGCAGCCCCTGGGAAGGGGGCCGTCACCAGCATTTT. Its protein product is CASSPWEGGRHQHF.